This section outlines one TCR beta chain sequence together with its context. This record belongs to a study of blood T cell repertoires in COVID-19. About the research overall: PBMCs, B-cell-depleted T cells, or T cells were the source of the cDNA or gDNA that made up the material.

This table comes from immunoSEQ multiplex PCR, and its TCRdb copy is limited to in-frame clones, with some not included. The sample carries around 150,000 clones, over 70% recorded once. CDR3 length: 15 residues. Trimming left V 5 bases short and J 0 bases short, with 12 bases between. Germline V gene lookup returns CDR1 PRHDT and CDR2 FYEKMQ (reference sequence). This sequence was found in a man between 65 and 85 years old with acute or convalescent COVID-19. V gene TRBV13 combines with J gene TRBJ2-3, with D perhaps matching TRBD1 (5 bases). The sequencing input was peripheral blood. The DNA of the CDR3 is TGTGCCAGCAGCCCTGTGGACATTAGCACAGATACGCAGTATTTT. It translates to CASSPVDISTDTQYF. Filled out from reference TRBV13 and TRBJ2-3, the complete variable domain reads AAGVIQSPRHLIKEKRETATLKCYPIPRHDTVYWYQQGPGQDPQFLISFYEKMQSDKGSIPDRFSAQQFSDYHSELNMSSLELGDSALYFCASSPVDISTDTQYFGPGTRLTVL.